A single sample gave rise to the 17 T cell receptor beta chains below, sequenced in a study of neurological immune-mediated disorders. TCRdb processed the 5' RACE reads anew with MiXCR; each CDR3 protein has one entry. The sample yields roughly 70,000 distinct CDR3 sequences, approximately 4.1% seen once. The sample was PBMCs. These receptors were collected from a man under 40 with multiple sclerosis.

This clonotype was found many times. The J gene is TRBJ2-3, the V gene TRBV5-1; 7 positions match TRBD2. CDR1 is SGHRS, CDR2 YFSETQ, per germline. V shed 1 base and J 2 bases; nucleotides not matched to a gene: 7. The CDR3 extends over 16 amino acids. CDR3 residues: CASSLSTAGITDTQYF. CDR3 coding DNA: TGCGCCAGCAGCTTGTCTACAGCGGGGATCACAGATACGCAGTATTTT.

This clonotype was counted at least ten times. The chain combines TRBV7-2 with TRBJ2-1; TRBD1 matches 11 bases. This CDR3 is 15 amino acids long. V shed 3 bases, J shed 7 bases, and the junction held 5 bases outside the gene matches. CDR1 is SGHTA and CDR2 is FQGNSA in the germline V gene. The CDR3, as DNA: TGTGCCAGCAGCTTCGGGACAGGGGGGGGAAATGAGCAGTTCTTC. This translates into CASSFGTGGGNEQFF.

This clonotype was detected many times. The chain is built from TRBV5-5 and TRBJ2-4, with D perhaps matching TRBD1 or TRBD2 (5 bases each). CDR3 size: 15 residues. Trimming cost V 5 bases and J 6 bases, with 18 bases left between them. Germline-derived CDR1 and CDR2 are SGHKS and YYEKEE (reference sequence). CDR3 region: CASRRAGTDRNIQYF. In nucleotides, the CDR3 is TGTGCCAGCAGACGGGCAGGGACGGACCGAAACATTCAGTACTTC.

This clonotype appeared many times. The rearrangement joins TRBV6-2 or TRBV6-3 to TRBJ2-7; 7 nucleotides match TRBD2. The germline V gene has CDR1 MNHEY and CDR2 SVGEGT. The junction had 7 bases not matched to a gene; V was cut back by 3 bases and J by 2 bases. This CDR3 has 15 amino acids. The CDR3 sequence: CASSYRASGTYEQYF. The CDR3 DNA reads TGTGCCAGCAGTTATAGGGCTAGCGGCACCTACGAGCAGTACTTC.

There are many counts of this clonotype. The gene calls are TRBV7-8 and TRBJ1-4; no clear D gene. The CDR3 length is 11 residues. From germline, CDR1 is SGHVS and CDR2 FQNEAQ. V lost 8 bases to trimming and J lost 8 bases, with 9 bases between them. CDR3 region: CASRGREKLFF. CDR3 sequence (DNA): TGTGCCAGCCGCGGGAGGGAAAAACTGTTTTTT.

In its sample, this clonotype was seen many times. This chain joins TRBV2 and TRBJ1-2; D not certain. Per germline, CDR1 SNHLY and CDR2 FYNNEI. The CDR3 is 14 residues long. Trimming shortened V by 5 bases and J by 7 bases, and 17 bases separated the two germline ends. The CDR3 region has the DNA TGTGCCAGCAGTTTACGGGAAAAGGTGGTTGGCTACACCTTC. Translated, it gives CASSLREKVVGYTF.

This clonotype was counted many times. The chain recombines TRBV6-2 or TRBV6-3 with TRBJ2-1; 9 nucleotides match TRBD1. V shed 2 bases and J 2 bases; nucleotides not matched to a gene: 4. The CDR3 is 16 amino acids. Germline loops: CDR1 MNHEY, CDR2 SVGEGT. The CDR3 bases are TGTGCCAGCAGTTACGGGACAGGGATTACCTACAATGAGCAGTTCTTC. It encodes CASSYGTGITYNEQFF.

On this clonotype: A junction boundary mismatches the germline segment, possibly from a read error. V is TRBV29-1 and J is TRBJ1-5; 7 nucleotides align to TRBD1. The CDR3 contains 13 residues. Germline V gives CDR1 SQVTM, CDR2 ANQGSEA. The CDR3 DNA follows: TGCAGCGTTCGACAGGGTAGCAATCAGCCCCAGAATTTT. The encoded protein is CSVRQGSNQPQNF.

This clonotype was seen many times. The CDR3 bases are TGCGCCAGCAGCTCATACGACAGGGGTGGTGGCTACACCTTC. This sequence encodes CASSSYDRGGGYTF. The chain joins TRBV5-1 to TRBJ1-2; 8 bases fit TRBD1. V shed 3 bases and J 7 bases; nucleotides not matched to a gene: 8. Per the germline V gene, CDR1 is SGHRS and CDR2 is YFSETQ. CDR3 length: 14 amino acids.

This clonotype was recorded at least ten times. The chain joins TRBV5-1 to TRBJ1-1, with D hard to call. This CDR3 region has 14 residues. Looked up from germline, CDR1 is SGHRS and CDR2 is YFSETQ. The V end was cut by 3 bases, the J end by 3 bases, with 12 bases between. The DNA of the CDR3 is TGCGCCAGCAGCTCAGATTCGAAGGACACTGAAGCTTTCTTT. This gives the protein CASSSDSKDTEAFF.

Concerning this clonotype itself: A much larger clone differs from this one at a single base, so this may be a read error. CDR3 DNA: TGCGCCAGCAGCTTGGGCCCCCTCACAGATACGCAGTATTTT. Translation: CASSLGPLTDTQYF. The chain links TRBV5-1 to TRBJ2-3; D is unclear. CDR3 length equals 14 residues. V lost 0 bases, J lost 2 bases, and 7 bases lay in between. Germline V gives CDR1 SGHRS, CDR2 YFSETQ.

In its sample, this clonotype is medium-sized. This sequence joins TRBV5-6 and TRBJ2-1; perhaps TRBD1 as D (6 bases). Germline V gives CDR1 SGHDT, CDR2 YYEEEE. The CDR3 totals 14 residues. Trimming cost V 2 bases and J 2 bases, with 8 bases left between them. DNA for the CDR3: TGTGCCAGCAGCTTCAGGGGCCCCTACAATGAGCAGTTCTTC. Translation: CASSFRGPYNEQFF. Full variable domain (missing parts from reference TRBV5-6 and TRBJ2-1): DAGVTQSPTHLIKTRGQQVTLRCSPKSGHDTVSWYQQALGQGPQFIFQYYEEEERQRGNFPDRFSGHQFPNYSSELNVNALLLGDSALYLCASSFRGPYNEQFFGPGTRLTVL.

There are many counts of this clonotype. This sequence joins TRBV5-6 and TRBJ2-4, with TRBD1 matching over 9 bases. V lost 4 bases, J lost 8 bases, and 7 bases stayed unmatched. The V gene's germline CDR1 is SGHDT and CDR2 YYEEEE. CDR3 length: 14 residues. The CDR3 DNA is TGTGCCAGCAGCACGGGACAGGGAGGGCACATTCAGTACTTC. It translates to CASSTGQGGHIQYF.

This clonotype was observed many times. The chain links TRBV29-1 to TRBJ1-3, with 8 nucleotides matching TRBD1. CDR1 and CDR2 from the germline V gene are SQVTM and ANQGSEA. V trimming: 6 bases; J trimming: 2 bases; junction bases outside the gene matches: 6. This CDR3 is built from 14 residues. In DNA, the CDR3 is TGCAGCGTCGGGACAGGAGCCCCTGGAAACACCATATATTTT. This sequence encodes CSVGTGAPGNTIYF.

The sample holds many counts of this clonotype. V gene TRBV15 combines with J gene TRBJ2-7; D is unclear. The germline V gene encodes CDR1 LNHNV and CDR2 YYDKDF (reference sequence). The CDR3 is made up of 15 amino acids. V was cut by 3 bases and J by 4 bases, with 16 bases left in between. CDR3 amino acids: CATSSPAPQQYEQYF. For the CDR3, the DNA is TGTGCCACCAGCAGCCCGGCCCCTCAGCAATACGAGCAGTACTTC.

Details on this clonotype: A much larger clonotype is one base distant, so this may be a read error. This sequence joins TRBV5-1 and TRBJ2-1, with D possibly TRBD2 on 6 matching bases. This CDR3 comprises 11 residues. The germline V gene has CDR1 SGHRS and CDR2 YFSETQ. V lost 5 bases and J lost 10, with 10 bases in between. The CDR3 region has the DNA TGCGCCAGCAGATTCGGGAGCGAGCAGTTCTTC. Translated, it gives CASRFGSEQFF. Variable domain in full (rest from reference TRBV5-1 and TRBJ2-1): KAGVTQTPRYLIKTRGQQVTLSCSPISGHRSVSWYQQTPGQGLQFLFEYFSETQRNKGNFPGRFSGRQFSNSRSEMNVSTLELGDSALYLCASRFGSEQFFGPGTRLTVL.

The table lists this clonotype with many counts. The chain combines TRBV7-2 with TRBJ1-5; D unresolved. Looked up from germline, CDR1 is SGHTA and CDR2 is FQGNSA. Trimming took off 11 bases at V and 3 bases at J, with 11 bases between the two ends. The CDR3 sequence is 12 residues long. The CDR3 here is CASGRPNQPQHF. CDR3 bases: TGTGCCTCGGGCAGACCCAATCAGCCCCAGCATTTT.